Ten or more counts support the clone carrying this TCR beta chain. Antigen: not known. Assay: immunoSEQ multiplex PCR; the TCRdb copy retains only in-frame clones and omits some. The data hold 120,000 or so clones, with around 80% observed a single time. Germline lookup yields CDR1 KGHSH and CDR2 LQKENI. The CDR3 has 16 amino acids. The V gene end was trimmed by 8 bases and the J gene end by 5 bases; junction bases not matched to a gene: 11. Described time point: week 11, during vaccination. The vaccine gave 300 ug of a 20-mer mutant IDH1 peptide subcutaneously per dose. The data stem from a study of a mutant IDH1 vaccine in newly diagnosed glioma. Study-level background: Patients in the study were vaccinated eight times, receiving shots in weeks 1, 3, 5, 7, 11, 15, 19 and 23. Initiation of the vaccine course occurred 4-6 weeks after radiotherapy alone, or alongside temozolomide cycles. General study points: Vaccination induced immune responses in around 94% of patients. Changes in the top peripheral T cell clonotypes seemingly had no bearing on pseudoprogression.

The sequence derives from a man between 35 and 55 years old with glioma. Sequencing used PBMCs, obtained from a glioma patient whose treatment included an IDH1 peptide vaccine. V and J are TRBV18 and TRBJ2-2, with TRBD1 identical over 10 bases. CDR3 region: CASTHFRTGGTGELFF. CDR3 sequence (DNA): TGTGCCAGCACGCACTTCCGGACAGGGGGAACCGGGGAGCTGTTTTTT.